The following is a TCR beta chain sequence with its context. The antigen is unknown. TCR beta CDR3 sequences were amplified from RNA transcripts. First-round RT-PCR with HTBI primers amplified the TCR CDR3 region. TCRdb ran MiXCR on the multiplex PCR reads and lists one entry per CDR3 protein. The table includes about 400,000 distinct CDR3 sequences, more than 12% detected once. The CDR3 loop spans 12 amino acids. The ends were cut back, 5 bases at V and 9 bases at J, with 11 bases in the middle. Germline loops: CDR1 SGHTA, CDR2 FQGNSA. The data originate from a study of T cells in Graves' hyperthyroidism and ophthalmopathy. Study-level points and caveats: The blood repertoire included most of the expanded thyroid clonotypes above 0.001.

Out of approximately 10 ml of fresh peripheral blood came the PBMCs. Source material: blood. The sequence was obtained from a young woman with Graves' hyperthyroidism. The chain employs TRBV7-2 and TRBJ2-1; D not resolved. CDR3 loop: CASSLNDGEQFF. The CDR3 DNA reads as TGTGCCAGCAGCCTTAATGATGGTGAGCAGTTCTTC.